The subject of this entry is one T cell receptor (beta chain). This specimen comes from a study of CD8+CD57+ T cells in acquired aplastic anemia. Using genomic DNA as the template, TCR beta VDJ and CDR3 profiling was carried out. TCRdb itself ran the reads through MiXCR, one entry per CDR3 protein. Of 200,000 or so distinct CDR3 sequences listed, 50% to 75% are singletons. The TCR originated in a human donor with severe aplastic anemia or a healthy control (not recorded which). The specimen was sorted CD4+, CD8+, or CD8+CD57+ T cells (not recorded which) from PBMCs.

DNA for the CDR3: TGTGCCAGCAGTGAATCACGGGTCGAAAAACTGTTTTTT. Residues: CASSESRVEKLFF. The rearrangement links TRBV2 to TRBJ1-4; no clear D gene. From germline, CDR1 is SNHLY and CDR2 FYNNEI. The CDR3 sequence is 13 residues long. The ends were cut back, 2 bases at V and 8 bases at J, with 9 bases in the middle.